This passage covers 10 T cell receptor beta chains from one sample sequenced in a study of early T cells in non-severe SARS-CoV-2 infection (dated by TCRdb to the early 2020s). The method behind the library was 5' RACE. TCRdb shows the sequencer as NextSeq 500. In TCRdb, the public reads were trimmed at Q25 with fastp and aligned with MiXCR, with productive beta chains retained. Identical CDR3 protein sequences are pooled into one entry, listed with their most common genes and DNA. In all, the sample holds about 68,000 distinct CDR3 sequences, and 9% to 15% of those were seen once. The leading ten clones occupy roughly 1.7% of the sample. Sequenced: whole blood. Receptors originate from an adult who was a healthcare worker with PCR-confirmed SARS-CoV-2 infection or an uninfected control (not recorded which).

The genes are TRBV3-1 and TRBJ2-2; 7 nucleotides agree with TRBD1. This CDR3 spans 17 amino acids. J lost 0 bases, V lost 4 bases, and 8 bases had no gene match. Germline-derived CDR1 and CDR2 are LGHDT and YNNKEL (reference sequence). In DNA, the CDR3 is TGTGCCAGCAGCCGAGGACAGGCAGAAGCGAACACCGGGGAGCTGTTTTTT. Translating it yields CASSRGQAEANTGELFF. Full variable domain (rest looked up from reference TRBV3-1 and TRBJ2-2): DTAVSQTPKYLVTQMGNDKSIKCEQNLGHDTMYWYKQDSKKFLKIMFSYNNKELIINETVPNRFSPKSPDKAHLNLHINSLELGDSAVYFCASSRGQAEANTGELFFGEGSRLTVL.

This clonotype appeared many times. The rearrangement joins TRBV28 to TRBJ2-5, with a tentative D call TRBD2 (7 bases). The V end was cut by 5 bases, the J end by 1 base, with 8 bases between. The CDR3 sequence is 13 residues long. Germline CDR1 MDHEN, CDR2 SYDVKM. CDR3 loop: CASSRGAQETQYF. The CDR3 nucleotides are TGTGCCAGCAGTCGGGGGGCCCAAGAGACCCAGTACTTC.

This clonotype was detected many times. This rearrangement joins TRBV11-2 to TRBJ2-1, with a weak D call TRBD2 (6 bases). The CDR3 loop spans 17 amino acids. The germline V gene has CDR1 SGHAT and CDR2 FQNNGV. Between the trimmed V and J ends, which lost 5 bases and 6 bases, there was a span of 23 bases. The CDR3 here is CASSPGRLRGFVNEQFF. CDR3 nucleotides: TGTGCCAGCAGCCCGGGGCGTCTACGGGGGTTTGTCAATGAGCAGTTCTTC.

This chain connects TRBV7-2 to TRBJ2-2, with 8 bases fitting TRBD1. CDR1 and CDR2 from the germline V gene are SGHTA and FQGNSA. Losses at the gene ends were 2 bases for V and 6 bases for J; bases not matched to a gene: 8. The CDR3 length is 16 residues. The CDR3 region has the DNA TGTGCCAGCAGCTTACTTTTCAGGGGGCAGGCCGGGGAGCTGTTTTTT. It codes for CASSLLFRGQAGELFF.

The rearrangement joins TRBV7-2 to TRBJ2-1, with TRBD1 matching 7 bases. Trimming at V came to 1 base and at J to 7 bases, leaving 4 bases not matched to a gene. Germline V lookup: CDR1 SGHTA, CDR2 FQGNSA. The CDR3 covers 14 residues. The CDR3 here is CASSLGGTVNEQFF. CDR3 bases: TGTGCCAGCAGCTTAGGGGGGACAGTTAATGAGCAGTTCTTC.

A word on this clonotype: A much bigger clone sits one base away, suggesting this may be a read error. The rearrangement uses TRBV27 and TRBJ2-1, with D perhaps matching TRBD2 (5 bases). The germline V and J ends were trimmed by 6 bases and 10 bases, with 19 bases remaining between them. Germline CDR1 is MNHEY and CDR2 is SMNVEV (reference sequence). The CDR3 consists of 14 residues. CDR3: CASSRLPLGKEQFF. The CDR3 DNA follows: TGTGCCAGCAGCCGACTACCTTTGGGCAAAGAGCAGTTCTTC.

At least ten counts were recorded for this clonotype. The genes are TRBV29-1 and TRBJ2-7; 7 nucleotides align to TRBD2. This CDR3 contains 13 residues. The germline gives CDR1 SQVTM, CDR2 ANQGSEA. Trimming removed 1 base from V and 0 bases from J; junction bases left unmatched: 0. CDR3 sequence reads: CSVEGGGSYEQYF. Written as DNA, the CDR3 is TGCAGCGTTGAAGGCGGGGGCTCCTACGAGCAGTACTTC.

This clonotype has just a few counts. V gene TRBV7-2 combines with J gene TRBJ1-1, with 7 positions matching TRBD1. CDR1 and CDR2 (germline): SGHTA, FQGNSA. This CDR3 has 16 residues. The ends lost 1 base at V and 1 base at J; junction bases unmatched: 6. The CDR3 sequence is CASSLVKGAGNTEAFF. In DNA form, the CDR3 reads TGTGCCAGCAGCTTAGTAAAGGGGGCAGGGAACACTGAAGCTTTCTTT.

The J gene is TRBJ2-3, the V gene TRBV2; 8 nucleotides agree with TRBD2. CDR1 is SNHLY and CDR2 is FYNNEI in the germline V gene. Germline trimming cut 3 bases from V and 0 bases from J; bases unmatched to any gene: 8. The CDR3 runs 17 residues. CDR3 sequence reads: CASSDWLGRGSTDTQYF. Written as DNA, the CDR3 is TGTGCCAGCAGTGACTGGCTCGGGAGGGGTAGCACAGATACGCAGTATTTT.

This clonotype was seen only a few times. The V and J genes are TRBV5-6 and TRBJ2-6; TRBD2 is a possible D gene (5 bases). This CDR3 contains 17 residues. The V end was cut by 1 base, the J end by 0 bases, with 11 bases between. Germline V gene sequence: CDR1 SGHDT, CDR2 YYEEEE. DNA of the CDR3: TGTGCCAGCAGCTTGTGGGAGTGGCTCTCTGGGGCCAACGTCCTGACTTTC. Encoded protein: CASSLWEWLSGANVLTF.